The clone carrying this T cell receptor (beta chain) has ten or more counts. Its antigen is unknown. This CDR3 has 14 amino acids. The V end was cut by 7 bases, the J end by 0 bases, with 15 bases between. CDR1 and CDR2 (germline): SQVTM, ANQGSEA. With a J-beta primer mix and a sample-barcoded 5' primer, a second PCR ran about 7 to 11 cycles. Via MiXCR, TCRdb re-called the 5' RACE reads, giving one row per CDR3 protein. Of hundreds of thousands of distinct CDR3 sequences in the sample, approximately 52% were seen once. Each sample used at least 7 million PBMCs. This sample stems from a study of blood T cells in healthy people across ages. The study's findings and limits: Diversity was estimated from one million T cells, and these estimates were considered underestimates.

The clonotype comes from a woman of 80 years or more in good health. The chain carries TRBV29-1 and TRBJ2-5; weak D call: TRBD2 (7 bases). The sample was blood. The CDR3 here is CSGGGPSYQETQYF. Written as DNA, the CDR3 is TGCAGCGGGGGGGGGCCTTCGTACCAAGAGACCCAGTACTTC.